The 20 T cell receptor beta chains below were found in one sample sequenced in a study of cytomegalovirus exposure and HLA in healthy donors. Both 60 Vbeta primers and 13 Jbeta primers went into the PCR. TCRdb's table, derived via immunoSEQ multiplex PCR, lists solely in-frame clones and lacks some. The sample lists 150,000 to 200,000 clones, 60% to 85% seen once, with 7% in the top ten. The source material was PBMCs. These receptors were obtained from a woman in her forties in good health and CMV-seropositive.

The chain uses TRBV10-3 and TRBJ1-5; perhaps TRBD1 as D (6 bases). The V end lost 0 bases, the J end lost 4 bases, and 13 bases lay between the germline ends. This CDR3 contains 16 residues. Germline values: CDR1 ENHRY, CDR2 SYGVKD. The CDR3 sequence is CAISESLGQTNQPQHF. CDR3 coding DNA: TGTGCCATCAGTGAGTCCCTCGGACAGACGAATCAGCCCCAGCATTTT.

This chain joins TRBV18 and TRBJ1-1; the D gene is possibly TRBD1 (6 bases). CDR3 length equals 14 residues. CDR1 is KGHSH and CDR2 is LQKENI in the germline V gene. Trimming took 6 bases from V and 1 from J, leaving 12 bases between them. In DNA form, the CDR3 reads TGTGCCAGCTCTAGGACAGTAGAGAACACTGAAGCTTTCTTT. It is translated as CASSRTVENTEAFF.

This rearrangement joins TRBV5-1 to TRBJ2-2; TRBD1 might be the D (6 bases). The CDR3 runs to 16 residues. Germline values: CDR1 SGHRS, CDR2 YFSETQ. V gave up 4 bases and J gave up 6 bases, with 19 bases separating them. The CDR3, as DNA: TGCGCCAGCAGCATCACCACCTCGACAGGTCCCGGGGAGCTGTTTTTT. Amino acid sequence: CASSITTSTGPGELFF.

V is TRBV6-4 and J is TRBJ1-1; no definite D call. The CDR3 runs 13 residues. Trimming pared 5 bases from V and 5 bases from J, leaving 12 bases between. Looked up from germline, CDR1 is MRHNA and CDR2 is SNTAGT. Written as DNA, the CDR3 is TGTGCCAGCAGTAGGGAGGAAAGGACTGAAGCTTTCTTT. It specifies CASSREERTEAFF.

The chain carries TRBV6-6 and TRBJ1-2; TRBD1 agrees at 7 bases. The CDR3 length is 14 residues. The junction had 8 bases not matched to a gene; V was cut back by 6 bases and J by 4 bases. From germline, CDR1 is MNHNY and CDR2 SVGAGI (reference sequence). DNA of the CDR3: TGTGCCAGCAGCGCCGACAGGGCAGCCTATGGCTACACCTTC. It translates to CASSADRAAYGYTF.

V is TRBV27 and J is TRBJ2-3; D might be TRBD2 (6 bases). The germline V gene encodes CDR1 MNHEY and CDR2 SMNVEV (reference sequence). This CDR3 comprises 13 residues. Trimming stripped 6 bases from V and 1 base from J, with 8 bases between. DNA for the CDR3: TGTGCCAGCAGATCTAGCGGCACAGATACGCAGTATTTT. It translates to CASRSSGTDTQYF.

The genes are TRBV11-1 and TRBJ2-3; unclear D gene. V gave up 1 base and J gave up 0 bases, with 17 bases separating them. Germline V CDR1 and CDR2: SGHAT, FQDESV (reference sequence). This CDR3 has 18 amino acids. The CDR3, as DNA: TGTGCCAGCAGCTTAGGGTTTGCAGGTTCCATAAGCACAGATACGCAGTATTTT. As protein: CASSLGFAGSISTDTQYF.

The V call is TRBV7-2, the J call TRBJ1-6, with D perhaps TRBD1 (5 bases). The CDR3 spans 18 residues. Germline V lookup: CDR1 SGHTA, CDR2 FQGNSA. V was pared by 1 base and J by 6 bases, with 19 bases between. CDR3 loop: CASSLVIPGLGGNSPLHF. In nucleotides, the CDR3 is TGTGCCAGCAGCTTAGTGATCCCAGGCTTGGGGGGTAATTCACCCCTCCACTTT.

The V and J genes are TRBV30 and TRBJ1-1; 7 nucleotides align to TRBD1. The ends lost 4 bases at V and 8 bases at J; junction bases unmatched: 1. Germline values: CDR1 GTSNPN, CDR2 SVGIG (reference sequence). This CDR3 has 10 residues. CDR3 amino acids: CAWIQGEAFF. The CDR3 coding sequence is TGTGCCTGGATACAGGGGGAAGCTTTCTTT.

This sequence joins TRBV18 and TRBJ1-4, with D hard to call. The CDR3 loop spans 15 amino acids. Per germline, CDR1 KGHSH and CDR2 LQKENI. The germline V and J ends were trimmed by 3 bases and 0 bases, with 8 bases remaining between them. CDR3 DNA: TGTGCCAGCTCACCGGGCAGTGCAACTAATGAAAAACTGTTTTTT. It is translated as CASSPGSATNEKLFF.

The genes are TRBV5-6 and TRBJ1-2, with D perhaps TRBD1 (6 bases). CDR3 size: 14 residues. CDR1 is SGHDT, CDR2 YYEEEE, per germline. Between the trimmed V and J ends, which lost 4 bases and 5 bases, there was a span of 15 bases. CDR3: CASSLYGGSYGYTF. The CDR3 coding sequence is TGTGCCAGCAGCCTGTATGGGGGCAGTTATGGCTACACCTTC.

The V gene is TRBV5-3, the J gene TRBJ2-7; D may be TRBD1 (5 bases). TRBV5-3 is known as an ORF, though its function is uncertain. The V end was cut by 2 bases, the J end by 9 bases, with 21 bases between. This CDR3 has 15 amino acids. In DNA, the CDR3 is TGTGCCAGAAGCTTTCTCCCAGGGCCGTTCCGTGGGCAGTACTTC. This gives the protein CARSFLPGPFRGQYF.

The rearrangement joins TRBV27 to TRBJ2-1, with D possibly TRBD2 on 6 matching bases. Trimming removed 5 bases at V and 3 bases at J, with 14 bases between. The CDR3 loop spans 15 amino acids. CDR1 is MNHEY, CDR2 SMNVEV, per germline (reference sequence). The CDR3 sequence: CASSQGLTLYNEQFF. CDR3 nucleotides: TGTGCCAGCAGTCAGGGACTCACCCTCTACAATGAGCAGTTCTTC.

This clone was observed a single time. The chain recombines TRBV4-3 with TRBJ1-2; TRBD1 matches at 8 bases. The CDR3 spans 19 residues. V lost 0 bases and J lost 3; bases outside the gene matches: 15. Germline V lookup: CDR1 LGHNA, CDR2 YSLEER. CDR3 protein: CASSQDVAGTGGNYYGYTF. In DNA, the CDR3 is TGCGCCAGCAGCCAAGACGTGGCCGGCACAGGGGGGAATTACTATGGCTACACCTTC.

This chain connects TRBV15 to TRBJ1-2; 8 bases are shared with TRBD1. Trimming removed 3 bases from V and 2 bases from J; junction bases left unmatched: 2. The CDR3 runs 14 residues. The germline V gene has CDR1 LNHNV and CDR2 YYDKDF (reference sequence). The CDR3 here is CATSSRQGNYGYTF. The CDR3 DNA sequence: TGTGCCACCAGCAGCAGACAGGGGAACTATGGCTACACCTTC.

As to this clone: Its ends do not fully match the called genes, so a read error is possible. The chain recombines TRBV6-5 with TRBJ1-1; D is unclear. The CDR3 covers 14 residues. Germline CDR1 MNHEY, CDR2 SVGAGI. The chain's CDR3 is CASTYSASNTEAFF. CDR3 sequence (DNA): TGTGCCAGCACTTACTCGGCATCAAACACTGAAGCTTTCTTT.

The table lists this clone with a few counts. The V gene is TRBV6-6, the J gene TRBJ1-4; 9 nucleotides agree with TRBD1. The germline CDR1 and CDR2 sequences are MNHNY and SVGAGI (reference sequence). This CDR3 has 14 amino acids. J was trimmed by 7 bases and V by 6 bases; bases with no gene match: 6. CDR3 protein: CASRPRQGGEKLFF. The DNA of the CDR3 is TGTGCCAGCAGGCCAAGACAGGGGGGTGAAAAACTGTTTTTT.

The V call is TRBV4-1, the J call TRBJ2-2, with D tentatively TRBD2 (6 bases). The V gene's germline CDR1 is MGHRA and CDR2 YSYEKL. This CDR3 contains 16 residues. Trimming removed 0 bases at V and 7 bases at J, with 15 bases between. CDR3 loop: CASSQDQSGRIGELFF. CDR3 sequence (DNA): TGCGCCAGCAGCCAAGACCAATCCGGGAGAATCGGGGAGCTGTTTTTT.

This clone was seen a single time. CDR3 residues: CATSRGQGYGYTF. CDR3 nucleotide sequence: TGTGCCACCAGCAGAGGACAGGGGTATGGCTACACCTTC. The gene calls are TRBV15 and TRBJ1-2; TRBD1 agrees at 8 bases. The germline V gene encodes CDR1 LNHNV and CDR2 YYDKDF (reference sequence). V dropped 1 base and J dropped 5; count of bases not matched to a gene: 0. This CDR3 spans 13 amino acids.

V and J are TRBV18 and TRBJ1-3; the D gene is possibly TRBD1 (5 bases). Germline CDR1 KGHSH, CDR2 LQKENI. Trimming shortened V by 4 bases and J by 2 bases, and 12 bases separated the two germline ends. This CDR3 is built from 15 residues. CDR3 sequence reads: CASSQRGGTGNTIYF. DNA of the CDR3: TGTGCCAGCTCACAACGCGGGGGAACTGGAAACACCATATATTTT.